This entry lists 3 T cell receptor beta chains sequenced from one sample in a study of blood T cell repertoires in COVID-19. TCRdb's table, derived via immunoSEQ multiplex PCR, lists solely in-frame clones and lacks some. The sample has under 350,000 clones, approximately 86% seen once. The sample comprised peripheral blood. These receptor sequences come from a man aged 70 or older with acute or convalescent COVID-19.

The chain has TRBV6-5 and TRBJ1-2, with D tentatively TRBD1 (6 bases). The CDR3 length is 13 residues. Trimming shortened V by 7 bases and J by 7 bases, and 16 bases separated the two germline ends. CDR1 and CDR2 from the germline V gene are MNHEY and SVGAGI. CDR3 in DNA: TGTGCCAGCACCGTCACAGGGTTTGCTGGCTACACCTTC. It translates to CASTVTGFAGYTF.

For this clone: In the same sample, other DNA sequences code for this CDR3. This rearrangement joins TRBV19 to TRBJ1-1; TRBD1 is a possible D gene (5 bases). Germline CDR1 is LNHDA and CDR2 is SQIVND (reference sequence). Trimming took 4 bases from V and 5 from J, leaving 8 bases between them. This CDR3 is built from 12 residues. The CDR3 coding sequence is TGTGCCAGTAGTACAAGGGGTACTGAAGCTTTCTTT. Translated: CASSTRGTEAFF. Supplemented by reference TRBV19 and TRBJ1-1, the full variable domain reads DGGITQSPKYLFRKEGQNVTLSCEQNLNHDAMYWYRQDPGQGLRLIYYSQIVNDFQKGDIAEGYSVSREKKESFPLTVTSAQKNPTAFYLCASSTRGTEAFFGQGTRLTVV.

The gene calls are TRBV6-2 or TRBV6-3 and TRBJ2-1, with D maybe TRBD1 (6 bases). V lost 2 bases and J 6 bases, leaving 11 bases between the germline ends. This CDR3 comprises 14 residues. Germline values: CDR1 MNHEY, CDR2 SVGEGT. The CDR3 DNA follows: TGTGCCAGCAGTTACGGGGGCTCTGCCAATGAGCAGTTCTTC. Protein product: CASSYGGSANEQFF.